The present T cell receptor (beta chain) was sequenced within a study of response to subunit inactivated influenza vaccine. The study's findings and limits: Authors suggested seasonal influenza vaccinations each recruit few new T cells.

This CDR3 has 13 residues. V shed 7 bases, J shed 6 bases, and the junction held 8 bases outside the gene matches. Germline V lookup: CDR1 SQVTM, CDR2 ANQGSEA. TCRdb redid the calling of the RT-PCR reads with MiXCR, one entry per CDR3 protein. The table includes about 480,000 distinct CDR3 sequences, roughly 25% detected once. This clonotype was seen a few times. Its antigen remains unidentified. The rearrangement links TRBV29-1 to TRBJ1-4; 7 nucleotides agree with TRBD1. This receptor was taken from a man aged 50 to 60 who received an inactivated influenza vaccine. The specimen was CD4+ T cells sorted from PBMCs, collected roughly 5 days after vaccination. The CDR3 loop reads CSARQGWDEKLFF. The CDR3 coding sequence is TGCAGCGCTCGACAGGGATGGGATGAAAAACTGTTTTTT.